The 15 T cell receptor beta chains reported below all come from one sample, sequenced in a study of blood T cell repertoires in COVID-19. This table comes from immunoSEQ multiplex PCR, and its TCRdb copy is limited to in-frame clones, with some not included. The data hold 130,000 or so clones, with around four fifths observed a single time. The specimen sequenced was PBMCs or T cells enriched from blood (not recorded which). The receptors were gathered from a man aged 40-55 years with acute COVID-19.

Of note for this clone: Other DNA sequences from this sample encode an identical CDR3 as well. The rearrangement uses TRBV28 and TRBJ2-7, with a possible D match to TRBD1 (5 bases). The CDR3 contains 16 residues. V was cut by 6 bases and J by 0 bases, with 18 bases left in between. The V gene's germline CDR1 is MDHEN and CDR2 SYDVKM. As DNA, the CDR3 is TGTGCCAGCAGCTCCCCCGGGCAGGGCCTCTCCTACGAGCAGTACTTC. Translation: CASSSPGQGLSYEQYF.

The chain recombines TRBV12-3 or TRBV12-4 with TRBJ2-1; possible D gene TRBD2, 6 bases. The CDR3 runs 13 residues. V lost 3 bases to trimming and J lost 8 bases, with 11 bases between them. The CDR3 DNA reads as TGTGCCAGCAGTTTTGGGGGGAACGATGAGCAGTTCTTC. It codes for CASSFGGNDEQFF.

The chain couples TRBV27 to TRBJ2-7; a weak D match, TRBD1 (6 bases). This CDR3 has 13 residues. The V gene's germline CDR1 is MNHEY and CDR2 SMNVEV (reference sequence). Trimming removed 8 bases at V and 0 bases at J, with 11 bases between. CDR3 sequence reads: CASSTGSSYEQYF. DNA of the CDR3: TGTGCCAGCTCGACAGGATCCTCCTACGAGCAGTACTTC.

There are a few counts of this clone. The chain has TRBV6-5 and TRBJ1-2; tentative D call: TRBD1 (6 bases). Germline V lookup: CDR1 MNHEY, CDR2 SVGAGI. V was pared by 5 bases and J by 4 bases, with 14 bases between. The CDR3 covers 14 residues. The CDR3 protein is CASSTPGALYGYTF. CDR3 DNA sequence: TGTGCCAGCAGTACCCCAGGGGCCCTCTATGGCTACACCTTC.

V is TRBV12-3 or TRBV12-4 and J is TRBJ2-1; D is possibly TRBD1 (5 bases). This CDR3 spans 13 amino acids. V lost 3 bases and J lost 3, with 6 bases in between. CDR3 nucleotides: TGTGCCAGCAGTTTTACAGGCTACAATGAGCAGTTCTTC. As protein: CASSFTGYNEQFF.

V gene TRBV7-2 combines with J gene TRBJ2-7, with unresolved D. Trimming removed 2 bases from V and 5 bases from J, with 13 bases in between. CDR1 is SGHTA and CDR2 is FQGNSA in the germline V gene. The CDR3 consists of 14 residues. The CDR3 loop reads CASSLTRDTNEQYF. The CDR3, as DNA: TGTGCCAGCAGCTTAACCCGAGACACAAACGAGCAGTACTTC.

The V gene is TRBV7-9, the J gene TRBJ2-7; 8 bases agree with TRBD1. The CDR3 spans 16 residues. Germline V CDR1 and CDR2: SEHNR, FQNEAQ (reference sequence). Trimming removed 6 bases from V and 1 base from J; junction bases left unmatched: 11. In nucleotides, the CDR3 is TGTGCCAGCAGACCCCTCCCGGGACAGGAATCCTACGAGCAGTACTTC. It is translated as CASRPLPGQESYEQYF.

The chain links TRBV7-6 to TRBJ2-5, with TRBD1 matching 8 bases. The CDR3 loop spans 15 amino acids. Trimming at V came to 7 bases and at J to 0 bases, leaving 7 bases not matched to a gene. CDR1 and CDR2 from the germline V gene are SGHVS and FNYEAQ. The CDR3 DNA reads TGTGCCAGCACATTACAGGGGGGCGACCAAGAGACCCAGTACTTC. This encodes CASTLQGGDQETQYF.

CDR3 protein: CASSISGTGVYEQYF. The CDR3, as DNA: TGTGCCAGTAGTATATCCGGGACAGGGGTGTACGAGCAGTACTTC. The J gene is TRBJ2-7, the V gene TRBV19, with 10 bases identical to TRBD1. The CDR3 is 15 amino acids. Germline V gene data show CDR1 as LNHDA and CDR2 as SQIVND (reference sequence). V dropped 2 bases and J dropped 4; count of bases not matched to a gene: 5.

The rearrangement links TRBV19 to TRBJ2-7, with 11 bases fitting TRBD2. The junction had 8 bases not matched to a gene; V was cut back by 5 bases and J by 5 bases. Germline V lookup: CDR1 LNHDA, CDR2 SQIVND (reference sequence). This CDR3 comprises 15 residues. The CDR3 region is CASSFLAGGPDEQYF. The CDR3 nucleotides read TGTGCCAGTAGTTTCTTAGCGGGGGGGCCCGACGAGCAGTACTTC.

CDR3: CASSYSYLPSYEQYF. The CDR3 nucleotides are TGTGCCAGCAGTTACTCATATCTTCCTTCCTACGAGCAGTACTTC. The chain employs TRBV6-5 and TRBJ2-7, with D unclear. The germline V gene encodes CDR1 MNHEY and CDR2 SVGAGI. This CDR3 comprises 15 residues. Trimming took off 0 bases at V and 1 base at J, with 10 bases between the two ends.

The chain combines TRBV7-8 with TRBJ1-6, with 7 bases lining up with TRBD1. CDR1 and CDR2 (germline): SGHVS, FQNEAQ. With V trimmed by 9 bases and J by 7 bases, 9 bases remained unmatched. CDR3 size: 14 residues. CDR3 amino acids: CASRDGTVNSPLHF. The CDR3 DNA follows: TGTGCCAGTAGAGACGGGACAGTCAATTCACCCCTCCACTTT.

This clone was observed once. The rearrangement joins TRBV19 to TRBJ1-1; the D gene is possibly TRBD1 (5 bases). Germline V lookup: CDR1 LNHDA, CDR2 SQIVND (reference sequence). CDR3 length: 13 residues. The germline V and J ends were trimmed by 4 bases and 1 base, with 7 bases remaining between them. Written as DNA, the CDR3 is TGTGCCAGTAGTAGGGGCCCGAACACTGAAGCTTTCTTT. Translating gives CASSRGPNTEAFF.

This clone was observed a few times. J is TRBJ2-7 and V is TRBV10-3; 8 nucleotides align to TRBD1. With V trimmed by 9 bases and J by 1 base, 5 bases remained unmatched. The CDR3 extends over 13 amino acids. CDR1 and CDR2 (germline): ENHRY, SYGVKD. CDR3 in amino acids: CAMADRASYEQYF. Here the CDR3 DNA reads TGTGCCATGGCGGACAGGGCTTCCTACGAGCAGTACTTC.

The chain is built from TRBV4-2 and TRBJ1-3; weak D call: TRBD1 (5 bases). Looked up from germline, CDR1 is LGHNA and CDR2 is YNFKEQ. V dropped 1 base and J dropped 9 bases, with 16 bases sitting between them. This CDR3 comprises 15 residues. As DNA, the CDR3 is TGTGCCAGCAGCCAAGTACCCTCTGGCGGGGGCACCATATATTTT. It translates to CASSQVPSGGGTIYF.